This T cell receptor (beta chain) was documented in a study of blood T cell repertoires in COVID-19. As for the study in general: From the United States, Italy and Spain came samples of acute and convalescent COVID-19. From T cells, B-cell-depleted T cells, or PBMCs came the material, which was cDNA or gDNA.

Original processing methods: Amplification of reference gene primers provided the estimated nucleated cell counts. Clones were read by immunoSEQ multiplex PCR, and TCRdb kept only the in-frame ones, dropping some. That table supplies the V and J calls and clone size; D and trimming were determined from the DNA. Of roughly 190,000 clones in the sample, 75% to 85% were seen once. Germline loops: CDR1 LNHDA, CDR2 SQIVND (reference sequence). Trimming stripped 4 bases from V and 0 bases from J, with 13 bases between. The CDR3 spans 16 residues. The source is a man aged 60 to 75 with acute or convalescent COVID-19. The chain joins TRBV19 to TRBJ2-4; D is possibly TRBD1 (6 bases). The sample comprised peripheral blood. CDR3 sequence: CASSKQGILAKNIQYF. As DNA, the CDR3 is TGTGCCAGTAGTAAGCAGGGGATACTAGCCAAAAACATTCAGTACTTC.